This TCR beta chain stems from a study of cytomegalovirus exposure and HLA in healthy donors (dated by TCRdb to 2015 to 2018). Regarding the research as a whole: An earlier analysis of about 530 of the donors reported about 260 Gb of sequence data and approximately 120 million unique TCR beta sequences obtained from some 170 million T cells. About 320 gigabases of sequencing data and tens of millions of unique TCR sequences were included in an early release covering roughly 700 HLA-typed donors. The genetic ancestry cluster associated with self-reported Caucasian donors included over 65% of the roughly 360 genotyped donors. The study aimed to test whether signatures of past pathogen exposure could be identified by cataloging public T cell receptors. The study profiled the T cell repertoires of around 700 subjects by immunosequencing and related them to cytomegalovirus serostatus. In addition to the first cohort of 500 to 850 subjects, a separate validation cohort of 120 different subjects was used. To predict cytomegalovirus infection status, the study brought together high-throughput TCR immunosequencing, statistical association of individual TCRs with disease status, and machine learning. A later analysis re-analyzed previously published TCR beta repertoires from 600 to 850 donors and added high-resolution HLA genotyping to study TCR occurrence patterns. Rather than drawing on any new phenotypic data, the later analysis identified candidate immune exposures from TCR beta sequences and the way those sequences occurred across donors. To decide whether each TCR beta V gene segment behaved as functional or pseudogenic, an earlier analysis of 587 of the donors relied on high-throughput TCR beta sequencing. Donor age, sex, ethnicity and CMV serostatus were compiled alongside the repertoire data. A later genetic analysis took genome-wide SNP genotypes for about three fifths of the 666 donors and used that subset as a discovery cohort. Every discovery cohort repertoire had been produced on one sequencing platform. Class I and class II HLA loci were covered by the typing at four-digit resolution. The number of donors typed differed by locus, with roughly 620-640 for A, B, C, DRB1 and DQB1, around 520 for DQA1, over 600 for DPA1, and some 440 for DPB1. Because of strong linkage in the cohort, four or five DR-DQ haplotypes were treated as single units for association and clustering. On average, roughly 250,000 unique TCR beta nucleotide sequences were sequenced per donor among 398 genotyped donors of the cohort, with 15% to 20% of those sequences being non-productive.

What the research found in general, with its limitations: A further reported finding was that TCR beta sequences accurately predicted the HLA-A and HLA-B alleles for most subjects in the first cohort. Cytomegalovirus status was reported to be diagnosed by the classifier with high specificity and sensitivity in both the original and validation cohorts. The study listed 150 to 200 TCR beta chains as associated with cytomegalovirus. The authors suggested that the approach could potentially be extended to other disease states and immunological phenotypes. Because HLA typing was unavailable for some donors at each locus, only the typed subset was used in association tests. According to a later analysis, TCR association rates differed among HLA loci, with DRB1 alleles showing the most associated TCRs and HLA-C alleles showing the fewest. A few of the identified cytomegalovirus-associated TCR beta chains were confirmed in vitro to be specific for cytomegalovirus antigens. Compared with the approximately 700-donor mean, donors in an Asian-associated ancestry cluster had fewer N-insertions in productive TCRs, according to a later genetic analysis. In a later analysis, several top co-occurrence clusters were reported to appear linked to parvovirus B19, influenza, CMV and Epstein-Barr virus. Immune exposure information for the cohort was limited to CMV serostatus. The presence/absence analyses assumed that sequencing depth was roughly uniform across donors, and that assumption may not be true. A cluster of highly shared sequence variants was judged likely to represent a technical artifact of the sequencing pipeline. When HLA alleles, especially DR and DQ, strongly co-occurred, attributing TCR associations to individual alleles was difficult. At a false discovery rate of 0.05, a later analysis linked roughly 17,000 TCR beta sequences to specific HLA alleles. Linkage disequilibrium might explain the correlated functional status among segregating V segments, but an unknown experimental factor could not be ruled out. A later genetic analysis associated a missense DCLRE1C variant with V-gene and J-gene trimming of TCR beta chains, and an independent cohort replicated the association. Compared with equally common non-associated chains, HLA-associated TCR beta chains in a later analysis were more clonally expanded and had lower generation probabilities. A later analysis found that most CMV-associated TCR beta chains appeared HLA-restricted, with HLA associations seemingly driven largely by CMV exposure. In an earlier analysis of about 600 of the donors, most TCR beta V segments appeared in productive rearrangements about 90% or about 30% of the time, broadly matching IMGT annotations. Most TCR sequences were seen in very few donors, while some public TCRs were found in many individuals. Roughly 17 rarely observed V segments, including chromosome 9 orphons, were excluded from the earlier analysis of approximately 500 of the donors because counts were too low. In this cohort, only TCR beta chains were sequenced, and detectable features were limited by the absence of alpha or paired-chain data. Because the 87-base-pair reads could not distinguish some IMGT-functional V segments, including TRBV6-2 and TRBV6-3, those segments were excluded.

Libraries came from the immunoSEQ multiplex PCR assay. For the multiplex PCR, a mixture combining 60 forward primers for TCR Vbeta segments and 13 reverse primers for TCR Jbeta segments was used. A multiplex PCR assay on genomic DNA amplified the CDR3 region of rearranged TCR beta genes. On the Illumina HiSeq System, the amplified TCR beta libraries were sequenced as 87-base-pair reads. The study's processing was this. A later analysis tallied around 87 million unique TCR beta chains across the 550 to 850 repertoires, and some 12 million of those chains were shared by two or more donors. Raw reads were error-corrected and collapsed into unique sequences by a nearest-neighbor algorithm in which closely related sequences were merged to remove PCR and sequencing errors. V, D and J gene segments were assigned by aligning CDR3 sequences to IMGT reference sequences. For a sequence to be retained, a match of at least six nucleotides to both a V gene segment and a J gene segment was required. A rearrangement was called productive if the CDR3 had no stop codons and remained in frame with V and J, and every other rearrangement was called non-productive. Following IMGT convention, CDR3 was defined as the stretch from the second conserved V-encoded cysteine to the conserved J-encoded phenylalanine. The earlier analysis of about 590 of the donors excluded sequences that lacked an unambiguous match to a single V gene segment. An earlier analysis of under 750 of the donors called V segments functional above 56.7% productive rearrangements and segregating when the between-donor standard deviation exceeded 5%. A statistical classification framework was developed to diagnose cytomegalovirus status using the catalog of TCR beta chain sequences. V and J gene assignment, in a later analysis, came from comparing TCR nucleotide sequences with IMGT/GENE-DB human TR gene sequences. Using the TCRdist pipeline, a later analysis assigned CDR3 sequences along with most-parsimonious VDJ recombination scenarios. In a later analysis, each TCR beta chain was defined by its CDR3 amino acid sequence together with its V-gene family, and reads without a unique V-gene family were excluded. A later analysis removed 592 highly shared, low-generation-probability nucleotide sequences to deal with suspected cross-contamination and a sequencing artifact. In a later analysis, a clonal expansion index was calculated for each public chain from normalized within-repertoire ranks of inferred template counts. Generation probabilities in a later analysis came from a VDJ recombination model fitted to out-of-frame rearrangements, and those results were checked against IGoR. Hypergeometric tests were used in a later analysis to score TCR-TCR, TCR-HLA and TCR-CMV co-occurrence, with a repertoire-size bias correction applied to the TCR pairs. To estimate false discovery rates, a later analysis permuted the HLA or CMV assignments 20 times. In a later analysis, co-occurring TCRs were grouped with DBSCAN, and TCRdist sequence similarity was added when clustering was performed within HLA-allele-positive subsets. Repertoires with fewer than 30,000 or more than 120,000 public chains, plus five repertoires with anomalous nucleotide sharing, were excluded from co-occurrence clustering. As stored in TCRdb, this immuneACCESS dataset retains in-frame rearrangements with V and J assigned. A fraction of the clones does not appear; measured against another copy, unresolved V genes explain less than half of the discrepancy, and the remainder lacks a known reason. D and trimming come from the DNA, and the V and J calls and clone size come from that table. For this sample there are approximately 130,000 clones; roughly 82% appear just once. 1.5% of the sample is in the top ten clones.

V is clipped by 6 bases and J by 11 bases, and the sequence between their germline boundaries is 25 bases long. CDR1 ENHRY and CDR2 SYGVKD are derived from the germline V gene. Including cysteine and phenylalanine, the CDR3 has 15 amino acids. Here the CDR3 DNA is all that survives: 45 bases in frame from base 1. As regards this clone: No cognate antigen has been identified for it. It has no much larger one-base neighbor in the sample; base qualities were not kept.

The cohort consisted of 600 to 700 healthy bone marrow donors. Cohort members were all nominally healthy when sampled, although unrecorded immune exposures were likely present. The donor tested CMV seronegative, placing the donor among the roughly 400 seronegative members of the cohort. Each donor provided a peripheral blood sample, and peripheral blood mononuclear cells were used for TCR beta sequencing. The Qiagen DNeasy Blood Extraction Kit was used to extract genomic DNA from the blood cell samples. Sequencing was performed on PBMCs. The source is a woman under 30 in good health and CMV-seronegative. This chain is built from TRBV10-3 and TRBJ1-1, with the D gene too uncertain to name. The sequenced DNA: TGTGCCATCAGCCCTTCCCCCGATTGGGAACGAGGGGCTTTCTTT. Its coded protein is CAISPSPDWERGAFF.